This entry concerns a single T cell receptor beta chain. The germline V and J ends were trimmed by 0 bases and 4 bases, with 13 bases remaining between them. CDR3 length equals 16 residues. Per the germline V gene, CDR1 is SGDLS and CDR2 is YYNGEE. The cohort comprised adults aged about 18 to 89 years residing in around 25 US areas. Clinical history reported by participants formed the basis on which cohorts were assigned. The sample originates from a study of blood T cell repertoires in COVID-19. In the authors' workflow: Scientists estimated how many nucleated cells there were by amplifying reference gene primers. Clones were read by immunoSEQ multiplex PCR, and TCRdb kept only the in-frame ones, dropping some. The DNA was the basis for D and trimming; V, J and clone size are from that table. The table records about 310,000 clones, about 89% of them present only once.

The TCR comes from a woman in her thirties or forties who had recovered from COVID-19. The sequencing sample was made of PBMCs or T cells enriched from blood (not recorded which). The rearrangement links TRBV9 to TRBJ1-4, with D unresolved. This chain's CDR3 is CASSVESERFNEKLFF. CDR3 DNA sequence: TGTGCCAGCAGCGTAGAATCAGAGCGGTTTAATGAAAAACTGTTTTTT.